This T cell receptor (beta chain) was identified during a study of T cell repertoires in cytomegalovirus infection. Study background: CMV epitopes that were recently identified and HLA-C-restricted were used alongside well-studied HLA-B-restricted ones. From public TCR beta signatures came an indication of both CMV infection and matching HLA type.

CDR3 length: 12 amino acids. Trimming took off 4 bases at V and 5 bases at J, with 8 bases between the two ends. Germline lookup yields CDR1 SEHNR and CDR2 FQNEAQ (reference sequence). TCRdb analysed the reads with MiXCR anew, one entry per CDR3 protein. Here the sample spans roughly 860,000 distinct CDR3 sequences, approximately 29% being singletons. Remarks on this clonotype: Antigen: not known.

Study conclusions and caveats: Ex vivo responses were dominated by HLA-C-restricted CMV-specific TCR beta clonotypes.

The clonotype originates from a human donor in good health (CMV status not recorded). Some clones in this sample may be carry-over from other donors' samples. This chain links TRBV7-9 with TRBJ1-2; possibly TRBD1 for D (5 bases). Sample: cultured CD8+ T cells from PBMCs, taken from culture after CMV antigen stimulation. CDR3 sequence reads: CASSSRQYGYTF. CDR3 bases: TGTGCCAGCAGCTCTCGACAGTATGGCTACACCTTC.